The 31 T cell receptor beta chains reported below all come from one sample, sequenced in a study of CXCR3-negative and CXCR3-positive naive CD8 T cells. UMI labels and 5' RACE were used to prepare the TRB cDNA libraries. TCRdb re-called the 5' RACE reads and gives one entry per CDR3 protein, without DNA. This sample's table reports around 57,000 distinct CDR3 sequences. Material: memory CD8+ T cells from blood. The receptors here all came from a human donor in good health. Some clones in this sample may be carry-over from other donors' samples.

V is TRBV5-1 and J is TRBJ2-7. The CDR3 length is 12 residues. From germline, CDR1 is SGHRS and CDR2 YFSETQ. The CDR3 sequence: CASGLVSYEQYF.

V and J are TRBV20-1 and TRBJ1-1; TCRdb designates TRBD1, a call that cannot be tested without DNA. CDR3 length equals 13 residues. Germline CDR1 DFQATT, CDR2 SNEGSKA (reference sequence). The CDR3 loop is CSARDWGGTEAFF.

V usage is TRBV19 and J usage is TRBJ1-1; TCRdb names TRBD1, which stays unverified in the absence of DNA. The length of the CDR3 is 17 residues. The germline V gene has CDR1 LNHDA and CDR2 SQIVND (reference sequence). Here the CDR3 reads CASSVIPPGGENTEAFF.

CDR3 in amino acids: CASTHRQGARPNEKLFF. This chain connects TRBV23-1 to TRBJ1-4; TCRdb selects TRBD1, and the lack of DNA leaves this call unchecked. TRBV23-1 is classed as an ORF, of uncertain function. CDR3 size: 17 residues.

The J gene is TRBJ1-5, the V gene TRBV19; TCRdb's D gene call, TRBD1, goes unchecked for lack of DNA. The CDR3 is 15 amino acids. Germline V CDR1 and CDR2: LNHDA, SQIVND (reference sequence). The CDR3: CASSPWGAGLQPQHF.

The CDR3 region is CASSQGRDPKLYEQYF. The rearrangement joins TRBV4-3 to TRBJ2-7; TCRdb gives TRBD1 as the D gene, but with no DNA this cannot be confirmed. The CDR3 runs 16 residues. Germline V CDR1 and CDR2: LGHNA, YSLEER.

This chain links TRBV29-1 with TRBJ1-1; TCRdb outputs TRBD1, but without DNA this stays unchecked. CDR3 length equals 12 residues. Germline V lookup: CDR1 SQVTM, CDR2 ANQGSEA. The CDR3 spells CNPRDRHTEAFF.

The rearrangement joins TRBV29-1 to TRBJ1-1. Germline CDR1 and CDR2: SQVTM and ANQGSEA. The CDR3 totals 11 residues. The CDR3 loop reads CSVAANTEAFF.

The chain combines TRBV5-1 with TRBJ1-1; TCRdb designates TRBD1, a call that cannot be tested without DNA. The CDR3 length is 13 residues. Germline-derived CDR1 and CDR2 are SGHRS and YFSETQ. The CDR3 sequence: CASRNQGQTEAFF. Together with reference TRBV5-1 and TRBJ1-1, the CDR3 gives the full variable domain: KAGVTQTPRYLIKTRGQQVTLSCSPISGHRSVSWYQQTPGQGLQFLFEYFSETQRNKGNFPGRFSGRQFSNSRSEMNVSTLELGDSALYLCASRNQGQTEAFFGQGTRLTVV.

The gene calls are TRBV28 and TRBJ1-2; absent DNA, TCRdb's TRBD1 call cannot be checked. CDR1 is MDHEN and CDR2 is SYDVKM in the germline V gene. This CDR3 has 15 amino acids. The CDR3 reads CASSSRQAFFYGYTF.

The V gene is TRBV29-1, the J gene TRBJ2-1; TCRdb gives TRBD1 as the D gene, but with no DNA this cannot be confirmed. The CDR3 length is 17 residues. Germline V gives CDR1 SQVTM, CDR2 ANQGSEA. The chain's CDR3 is CSVEDPGTAAPYNEQFF.

CDR3 sequence reads: CASSSESTVEQYF. The chain recombines TRBV7-2 with TRBJ2-7. CDR3 size: 13 residues. Germline loops: CDR1 SGHTA, CDR2 FQGNSA.

V usage is TRBV4-3 and J usage is TRBJ2-3. Germline V gives CDR1 LGHNA, CDR2 YSLEER. CDR3 length: 14 residues. Here the CDR3 reads CASSLAGHTDTQYF.

This chain joins TRBV29-1 and TRBJ1-2; TCRdb picks TRBD1, but there is no DNA to check that call. Germline lookup yields CDR1 SQVTM and CDR2 ANQGSEA. The CDR3 contains 12 residues. CDR3 amino acids: CSGQTGAEGYTF.

The rearrangement uses TRBV7-2 and TRBJ1-1; TCRdb's D gene call, TRBD1, goes unchecked for lack of DNA. CDR3 length: 14 amino acids. The germline gives CDR1 SGHTA, CDR2 FQGNSA. CDR3 residues: CASSLEEGAREAFF.

V and J are TRBV14 and TRBJ1-1; TCRdb proposes TRBD1, but this gene call is untestable without DNA. This CDR3 is built from 15 residues. Germline CDR1 and CDR2: SGHDN and FVKESK. This CDR3 is CASSQLGGRGTEAFF. The variable domain in full, completed from reference TRBV14 and TRBJ1-1, reads EAGVTQFPSHSVIEKGQTVTLRCDPISGHDNLYWYRRVMGKEIKFLLHFVKESKQDESGMPNNRFLAERTGGTYSTLKVQPAELEDSGVYFCASSQLGGRGTEAFFGQGTRLTVV.

The chain couples TRBV10-3 to TRBJ2-2; TCRdb reports TRBD1, a call that lacks DNA to check it against. CDR1 is ENHRY, CDR2 SYGVKD, per germline. The CDR3 sequence is 13 residues long. This chain's CDR3 is CATGDPNTGELFF.

The chain is built from TRBV7-2 and TRBJ1-1; TCRdb selects TRBD1, and the lack of DNA leaves this call unchecked. Germline values: CDR1 SGHTA, CDR2 FQGNSA. The CDR3 runs to 15 residues. The CDR3: CASSLTGALNTEAFF. Full variable domain (remainder filled in from reference TRBV7-2 and TRBJ1-1): GAGVSQSPSNKVTEKGKDVELRCDPISGHTALYWYRQSLGQGLEFLIYFQGNSAPDKSGLPSDRFSAERTGGSVSTLTIQRTQQEDSAVYLCASSLTGALNTEAFFGQGTRLTVV.

V usage is TRBV7-2 and J usage is TRBJ2-1. CDR1 and CDR2 (germline): SGHTA, FQGNSA. The CDR3 runs to 18 residues. The CDR3 sequence: CASSQLYLASKRDNEQFF.

The chain joins TRBV20-1 to TRBJ2-1; absent DNA, TCRdb's TRBD2 call cannot be checked. CDR3 length equals 16 residues. Germline V gene sequence: CDR1 DFQATT, CDR2 SNEGSKA (reference sequence). This CDR3 reads CSARMTSGSGYNEQFF.

The chain carries TRBV13 and TRBJ2-1; TCRdb lists TRBD1, though no DNA is available to test this call. There are 15 residues in the CDR3. Per germline, CDR1 PRHDT and CDR2 FYEKMQ (reference sequence). The CDR3 reads CASSARDRGFNEQFF.

The chain combines TRBV4-2 with TRBJ1-2; the TCRdb call, TRBD1, lacks DNA for checking. Germline CDR1 reads LGHNA; CDR2 reads YNFKEQ. The CDR3 is 15 amino acids. The CDR3 protein is CASSQGTGDIYGYTF.

The chain employs TRBV15 and TRBJ1-5; TCRdb calls TRBD1, which cannot be checked without DNA. This CDR3 spans 15 amino acids. Germline V gene data show CDR1 as LNHNV and CDR2 as YYDKDF (reference sequence). The CDR3 sequence: CATDSRGTGCQPQHF.

CDR3 protein: CSVEPRHWGTDTQYF. The chain employs TRBV29-1 and TRBJ2-3; TCRdb's assignment of TRBD1 cannot be checked, as there is no DNA. CDR3 length equals 15 residues. Germline V lookup: CDR1 SQVTM, CDR2 ANQGSEA.

This chain links TRBV5-1 with TRBJ2-7. Germline V lookup: CDR1 SGHRS, CDR2 YFSETQ. The CDR3 covers 12 residues. CDR3 loop: CASSALFDEQYF.

The chain links TRBV7-9 to TRBJ2-7. The germline V gene has CDR1 SEHNR and CDR2 FQNEAQ (reference sequence). The CDR3 length is 11 residues. The CDR3: CASSLGREQYF.

This sequence joins TRBV29-1 and TRBJ2-7; TCRdb picks TRBD1, but there is no DNA to check that call. Germline V gene sequence: CDR1 SQVTM, CDR2 ANQGSEA. This CDR3 comprises 12 residues. The CDR3 spells CSVPVGAYEQYF.

This chain's CDR3 is CASSQVPSQGPQHF. V usage is TRBV4-3 and J usage is TRBJ1-5; TCRdb names TRBD1, which stays unverified in the absence of DNA. Germline-derived CDR1 and CDR2 are LGHNA and YSLEER. CDR3 size: 14 residues.

The chain joins TRBV5-4 to TRBJ1-1; TCRdb calls TRBD1, which cannot be checked without DNA. This CDR3 comprises 15 residues. Germline V gene sequence: CDR1 SGHNT, CDR2 YYREEE (reference sequence). This CDR3 is CASSLEGQGLSEAFF.

V and J are TRBV19 and TRBJ2-2; without DNA, the TCRdb call of TRBD2 cannot be checked. Germline V gives CDR1 LNHDA, CDR2 SQIVND (reference sequence). The CDR3 is made up of 13 amino acids. The CDR3 loop reads CAGSREGTGELFF.

The V and J genes are TRBV25-1 and TRBJ1-1; without DNA, the TCRdb call of TRBD1 cannot be checked. The germline V gene has CDR1 MGHDK and CDR2 SYGVNS. The CDR3 spans 15 residues. The CDR3 loop reads CASSEWGELNTEAFF. Variable domain in full (rest from reference TRBV25-1 and TRBJ1-1): EADIYQTPRYLVIGTGKKITLECSQTMGHDKMYWYQQDPGMELHLIHYSYGVNSTEKGDLSSESTVSRIRTEHFPLTLESARPSHTSQYLCASSEWGELNTEAFFGQGTRLTVV.